Presented here are 24 T cell receptor beta chains from one specimen sequenced in a study of blood T cell repertoires in COVID-19. The method was immunoSEQ multiplex PCR; TCRdb's version includes in-frame clones alone and lacks a portion of them. The sample carries 100,000 to 150,000 clones, approximately 74% recorded once. Specimen: peripheral blood. These receptors were obtained from a woman aged 70-85 years with acute or convalescent COVID-19.

This chain uses TRBV7-9 with TRBJ1-1; 9 bases are a match to TRBD1. CDR3 length: 15 amino acids. Germline V lookup: CDR1 SEHNR, CDR2 FQNEAQ (reference sequence). V lost 1 base and J lost 6; bases outside the gene matches: 6. CDR3 in amino acids: CASSLVAQGAAEAFF. CDR3 nucleotide sequence: TGTGCCAGCAGCTTAGTAGCACAGGGGGCGGCTGAAGCTTTCTTT.

The chain joins TRBV11-2 to TRBJ1-4, with D possibly being TRBD1 (6 bases). The length of the CDR3 is 14 residues. Per the germline V gene, CDR1 is SGHAT and CDR2 is FQNNGV. Trimming cost V 1 base and J 8 bases, with 11 bases left between them. The CDR3 bases are TGTGCCAGCAGCTTAGCAGGGGAAGGCGAAAAACTGTTTTTT. Translation gives CASSLAGEGEKLFF.

This clone was seen just once. The chain links TRBV19 to TRBJ1-2; 7 bases align to TRBD1. The germline CDR1 and CDR2 sequences are LNHDA and SQIVND (reference sequence). Losses at the gene ends were 9 bases for V and 2 bases for J; bases not matched to a gene: 15. This CDR3 spans 16 amino acids. CDR3 loop: CASQTTGAASNYGYTF. The CDR3 coding sequence is TGTGCCAGCCAAACAACAGGGGCGGCTAGCAACTATGGCTACACCTTC. The full variable domain, completed using reference TRBV19 and TRBJ1-2, is DGGITQSPKYLFRKEGQNVTLSCEQNLNHDAMYWYRQDPGQGLRLIYYSQIVNDFQKGDIAEGYSVSREKKESFPLTVTSAQKNPTAFYLCASQTTGAASNYGYTFGSGTRLTVV.

V is TRBV6-5 and J is TRBJ2-5, with D perhaps matching TRBD2 (6 bases). Germline assignment: CDR1 MNHEY and CDR2 SVGAGI. V was cut by 6 bases and J by 5 bases, with 13 bases left in between. The CDR3 loop spans 13 amino acids. The CDR3 is CASSPGEIETQYF. The CDR3 region has the DNA TGTGCCAGCAGCCCGGGGGAGATCGAGACCCAGTACTTC.

The CDR3 protein is CASSVGVGEEYEQYF. CDR3 DNA: TGTGCCAGCAGCGTAGGTGTAGGGGAGGAATACGAGCAGTACTTC. The V call is TRBV9, the J call TRBJ2-7, with D perhaps matching TRBD2 (6 bases). The CDR3 length is 15 residues. V gave up 0 bases and J gave up 4 bases, with 14 bases separating them. CDR1 is SGDLS and CDR2 is YYNGEE in the germline V gene.

V and J are TRBV6-6 and TRBJ2-3; maybe TRBD2 (5 bases). V lost 11 bases to trimming and J lost 0 bases, with 12 bases between them. The CDR3 runs to 13 residues. Germline values: CDR1 MNHNY, CDR2 SVGAGI (reference sequence). The CDR3 DNA reads as TGTGCCGCCCGGAGGAAGAGCACAGATACGCAGTATTTT. Encoded protein: CAARRKSTDTQYF.

This clone was recorded once. J is TRBJ2-1 and V is TRBV7-9; no clear D gene. Germline-derived CDR1 and CDR2 are SEHNR and FQNEAQ (reference sequence). The CDR3 runs 12 residues. V dropped 5 bases and J dropped 8 bases, with 10 bases sitting between them. DNA of the CDR3: TGTGCCAGCAGCCCTAGGTGGGATGAGCAGTTCTTC. Residues: CASSPRWDEQFF.

This chain connects TRBV3-1 (or the pseudogene TRBV3-2) to TRBJ2-5; 10 bases are a match to TRBD2. Germline V gene lookup returns CDR1 LGHDT and CDR2 YNNKEL (reference sequence). V shed 0 bases and J 5 bases; nucleotides not matched to a gene: 6. CDR3 length equals 16 residues. As DNA, the CDR3 is TGTGCCAGCAGCCAAGATCCCGGGACTAGCGCCGAGACCCAGTACTTC. Its translation: CASSQDPGTSAETQYF.

This rearrangement joins TRBV4-3 to TRBJ2-1, with D perhaps TRBD2 (5 bases). CDR1 is LGHNA and CDR2 is YSLEER in the germline V gene. The CDR3 runs to 13 residues. Trimming stripped 4 bases from V and 5 bases from J, with 9 bases between. The CDR3 is CASSPGYNNEQFF. CDR3 DNA sequence: TGCGCCAGCAGCCCGGGATACAACAATGAGCAGTTCTTC.

This chain connects TRBV7-8 to TRBJ2-5, with a weak D call TRBD1 (5 bases). The CDR3 length is 14 residues. Trimming pared 1 base from V and 0 bases from J, leaving 6 bases between. Germline V gene sequence: CDR1 SGHVS, CDR2 FQNEAQ. The CDR3 reads CASSLGGHQETQYF. As DNA, the CDR3 is TGTGCCAGCAGCTTAGGGGGCCACCAAGAGACCCAGTACTTC.

The chain is built from TRBV7-9 and TRBJ1-6; D is undetermined. V gave up 3 bases and J gave up 11 bases, with 8 bases separating them. The germline V gene has CDR1 SEHNR and CDR2 FQNEAQ (reference sequence). There are 12 residues in the CDR3. Here the CDR3 DNA reads TGTGCCAGCAGCTTTCAGTACCCACCCCTCCACTTT. Protein: CASSFQYPPLHF. Full variable domain (remainder filled in from reference TRBV7-9 and TRBJ1-6): DTGVSQNPRHKITKRGQNVTFRCDPISEHNRLYWYRQTLGQGPEFLTYFQNEAQLEKSRLLSDRFSAERPKGSFSTLEIQRTEQGDSAMYLCASSFQYPPLHFGNGTRLTVT.

This clone showed up just a few times. This chain connects TRBV6-5 to TRBJ1-5, with a weak D call TRBD1 (6 bases). The CDR3 is made up of 15 amino acids. Germline-derived CDR1 and CDR2 are MNHEY and SVGAGI. V lost 8 bases and J lost 0, with 14 bases in between. As DNA, the CDR3 is TGTGCCAGCGCATCCGGGACATCTAGCAATCAGCCCCAGCATTTT. Residues: CASASGTSSNQPQHF.

The rearrangement uses TRBV7-2 and TRBJ2-1, with TRBD2 identical over 7 bases. The CDR3 length is 15 residues. Germline CDR1 SGHTA, CDR2 FQGNSA. The trim removed 3 bases at V and 5 bases at J, leaving 7 bases unmatched. The CDR3 protein is CASSFGTGGNNEQFF. The CDR3, as DNA: TGTGCCAGCAGCTTTGGGACGGGGGGAAACAATGAGCAGTTCTTC.

The chain links TRBV30 to TRBJ1-1; 11 bases map to TRBD1. Germline V gene lookup returns CDR1 GTSNPN and CDR2 SVGIG (reference sequence). The V segment lost 2 bases and the J segment 5 bases; nucleotides outside the gene matches: 7. The CDR3 has 15 amino acids. The CDR3 coding sequence is TGTGCCTGGAGTCAAGGACAGGGGGCGCGGACTGAAGCTTTCTTT. It specifies CAWSQGQGARTEAFF.

This rearrangement joins TRBV4-1 to TRBJ1-2, with 7 bases that match TRBD1. J was trimmed by 7 bases and V by 1 base; bases with no gene match: 9. This CDR3 comprises 15 residues. Germline CDR1 reads MGHRA; CDR2 reads YSYEKL. The CDR3 bases are TGCGCCAGCAGCCAAGTTCTGACAGGGCCCTCTGGCTACACCTTC. Translating gives CASSQVLTGPSGYTF.

This rearrangement joins TRBV15 to TRBJ1-2; D may be TRBD1 (6 bases). V lost 1 base and J lost 8, with 17 bases in between. Germline CDR1 is LNHNV and CDR2 is YYDKDF (reference sequence). The CDR3 has 15 amino acids. The CDR3 protein is CATSRVKQQGNGYTF. Written as DNA, the CDR3 is TGTGCCACCAGCAGAGTGAAGCAACAGGGAAACGGCTACACCTTC.

The rearrangement joins TRBV7-6 to TRBJ1-4; TRBD1 matches 11 bases. The CDR3 is 15 amino acids. V shed 3 bases, J shed 5 bases, and the junction held 2 bases outside the gene matches. Germline V gene lookup returns CDR1 SGHVS and CDR2 FNYEAQ. The CDR3 protein is CASSFGQGANEKLFF. The CDR3 DNA is TGTGCCAGCAGCTTTGGACAGGGGGCGAATGAAAAACTGTTTTTT.

The rearrangement joins TRBV28 to TRBJ1-4; the match to TRBD1 covers 10 bases. Germline V gene lookup returns CDR1 MDHEN and CDR2 SYDVKM. The CDR3 has 14 residues. Trimming cost V 6 bases and J 8 bases; bases outside gene matches: 6. The CDR3 bases are TGTGCCAGCAGGCCCGGGACAGGGGTCGAAAAACTGTTTTTT. It yields the protein CASRPGTGVEKLFF.

In this sample, this clone turned up a few times. V usage is TRBV12-5 and J usage is TRBJ2-7; 9 bases map to TRBD2. The length of the CDR3 is 15 residues. Germline V CDR1 and CDR2: LGHNT, FRNRAP. J gave up 7 bases and V 3 bases, and 10 bases lay outside the gene matches. CDR3 coding DNA: TGTGCTAGTGGTTTAGGTGGCGGGAGGGCCAGAGAGCAGTACTTC. Translation: CASGLGGGRAREQYF. Complete variable domain (other parts from reference TRBV12-5 and TRBJ2-7): DARVTQTPRHKVTEMGQEVTMRCQPILGHNTVFWYRQTMMQGLELLAYFRNRAPLDDSGMPKDRFSAEMPDATLATLKIQPSEPRDSAVYFCASGLGGGRAREQYFGPGTRLTVT.

The chain couples TRBV5-5 to TRBJ1-3; D may be TRBD1 (6 bases). Germline V gene data show CDR1 as SGHKS and CDR2 as YYEKEE (reference sequence). Trimming cost V 4 bases and J 0 bases, with 14 bases left between them. The CDR3 runs to 16 residues. Here the CDR3 DNA reads TGTGCCAGCAGCATCCGGGACACCAACTCTGGAAACACCATATATTTT. It translates to CASSIRDTNSGNTIYF.

The CDR3, as DNA: TGTGCCATCAGAGCTCTGGGAGGGAGCTCTGGAAACACCATATATTTT. This translates into CAIRALGGSSGNTIYF. The chain recombines TRBV10-3 with TRBJ1-3; D is unresolved. V dropped 6 bases and J dropped 0 bases, with 15 bases sitting between them. Germline V gene sequence: CDR1 ENHRY, CDR2 SYGVKD. The CDR3 contains 16 residues.

This clone was found a few times. V and J are TRBV24-1 and TRBJ2-1, with TRBD1 identical over 10 bases. In germline, CDR1 is KGHDR, CDR2 SFDVKD. The CDR3 totals 15 residues. The junction had 11 bases not matched to a gene; V was cut back by 7 bases and J by 9 bases. The CDR3 protein is CATSQGDRGLGEQFF. In nucleotides, the CDR3 is TGTGCCACCAGCCAGGGGGACAGGGGATTGGGTGAGCAGTTCTTC.

The V and J genes are TRBV7-9 and TRBJ2-2; 7 bases agree with TRBD2. The germline CDR1 and CDR2 sequences are SEHNR and FQNEAQ (reference sequence). CDR3 length: 15 amino acids. Germline trimming cut 4 bases from V and 4 bases from J; bases unmatched to any gene: 6. Here the CDR3 reads CASSSTSTGTGELFF. The CDR3 DNA follows: TGTGCCAGCAGCTCGACTAGCACCGGCACCGGGGAGCTGTTTTTT.

The chain recombines TRBV12-3 or TRBV12-4 with TRBJ2-3, with D possibly TRBD2 on 6 matching bases. The germline V and J ends were trimmed by 10 bases and 9 bases, with 20 bases remaining between them. CDR3 length: 13 amino acids. CDR3 region: CATSISGVGTQYF. The CDR3 region has the DNA TGTGCCACCTCCATCTCGGGGGTAGGCACGCAGTATTTT.